The 6 T cell receptor beta chains given below trace back to one sample, sequenced in a study of CD8 T cells in ankylosing spondylitis. TCRdb fed the 5' RACE reads into MiXCR, producing one record per CDR3 protein. The sample has some 220,000 distinct CDR3 sequences, approximately 8.4% seen once. The sample taken for sequencing was blood, either unsorted or a sorted T cell fraction (not recorded which). The receptors here all came from a female donor with ankylosing spondylitis or in good health (not recorded which).

This clonotype was observed many times. The chain joins TRBV5-1 to TRBJ2-1; weak D call: TRBD2 (6 bases). Germline-derived CDR1 and CDR2 are SGHRS and YFSETQ. Deletions cut 4 bases from V and 2 bases from J, with 16 bases between. The CDR3 runs to 16 residues. The CDR3: CASSLRGNGPYNEQFF. DNA for the CDR3: TGCGCCAGCAGCCTCCGGGGGAACGGACCCTACAATGAGCAGTTCTTC. Complete variable domain (other parts from reference TRBV5-1 and TRBJ2-1): KAGVTQTPRYLIKTRGQQVTLSCSPISGHRSVSWYQQTPGQGLQFLFEYFSETQRNKGNFPGRFSGRQFSNSRSEMNVSTLELGDSALYLCASSLRGNGPYNEQFFGPGTRLTVL.

The chain joins TRBV12-3 or TRBV12-4 to TRBJ2-5; D gene ambiguous. Trimming shortened V by 3 bases and J by 7 bases, and 6 bases separated the two germline ends. This CDR3 has 11 residues. CDR3 sequence reads: CASSFGLTQYF. The DNA for the CDR3 is TGTGCCAGCAGTTTCGGGCTGACCCAGTACTTC.

The sample holds many counts of this clonotype. The J gene is TRBJ2-4, the V gene TRBV20-1; a possible D gene is TRBD1 (6 bases). CDR3 length: 13 residues. The V gene lost 1 base and the J gene lost 11 bases, with 15 bases spanning the gap. Germline-derived CDR1 and CDR2 are DFQATT and SNEGSKA (reference sequence). The DNA for the CDR3 is TGCAGTGCTAGAGGTACAGGGAGCTTTCTTCAGTACTTC. It encodes CSARGTGSFLQYF.

This clonotype was counted ten times or more. The rearrangement joins TRBV25-1 to TRBJ2-1; D unclear. Per the germline V gene, CDR1 is MGHDK and CDR2 is SYGVNS. The length of the CDR3 is 12 residues. Trimming took off 0 bases at V and 7 bases at J, with 4 bases between the two ends. For the CDR3, the DNA is TGTGCCAGCAGTGAATATAAAAATGAGCAGTTCTTC. Translating gives CASSEYKNEQFF.

This clonotype has only a few counts. The V gene is TRBV7-2, the J gene TRBJ1-5; D not certain. The CDR3 extends over 16 amino acids. The germline gives CDR1 SGHTA, CDR2 FQGNSA. The V end lost 1 base, the J end lost 0 bases, and 10 bases lay between the germline ends. This chain's CDR3 is CASSLVAGYSNQPQHF. The CDR3 nucleotides read TGTGCCAGCAGCTTAGTAGCAGGCTATAGCAATCAGCCCCAGCATTTT.

In its sample, this clonotype was seen many times. The chain combines TRBV7-8 with TRBJ2-2; D gene unclear. This CDR3 is built from 15 residues. Germline V lookup: CDR1 SGHVS, CDR2 FQNEAQ. With 0 bases removed from V and 1 base from J, the gap between germline ends came to 6 bases. The DNA of the CDR3 is TGTGCCAGCAGCTTAGCTTCCGTGAACACCGGGGAGCTGTTTTTT. Protein: CASSLASVNTGELFF.